The 28 T cell receptor beta chains listed next were all sequenced from one sample in a study of control samples from healthy donors and cancer patients. Profiled with immunoSEQ multiplex PCR; TCRdb holds only in-frame clones, not every one. The sample shows about 150,000 clones, roughly 94% of them seen only once. What was sequenced was blood. These TCRs come from a woman between 40 and 50 years old in good health.

The V call is TRBV5-1, the J call TRBJ1-2; D not resolved. CDR3 length: 13 residues. Between the trimmed V and J ends, which lost 5 bases and 1 base, there was a span of 9 bases. Germline CDR1 reads SGHRS; CDR2 reads YFSETQ. CDR3 sequence: CASRPTLNYGYTF. CDR3 sequence (DNA): TGCGCCAGCAGACCGACACTTAACTATGGCTACACCTTC.

CDR3 nucleotide sequence: TGTGCCATCAGACCGGGACAGCCGAACACTGAAGCTTTCTTT. It encodes CAIRPGQPNTEAFF. The chain couples TRBV10-3 to TRBJ1-1, with 7 positions matching TRBD1. Per germline, CDR1 ENHRY and CDR2 SYGVKD. The CDR3 has 14 amino acids. Trimming cost V 6 bases and J 1 base; bases outside gene matches: 5.

The chain joins TRBV19 to TRBJ2-7; the D is unclear. Germline V lookup: CDR1 LNHDA, CDR2 SQIVND (reference sequence). This CDR3 is built from 15 residues. V dropped 5 bases and J dropped 3 bases, with 17 bases sitting between them. The CDR3 coding sequence is TGTGCCAGTAGTCCCGCAAGAGCCCGGGTCTACGAGCAGTACTTC. Amino acid sequence: CASSPARARVYEQYF.

The V call is TRBV12-3 or TRBV12-4, the J call TRBJ1-4, with no clear D. This CDR3 contains 13 residues. Trimming took off 7 bases at V and 0 bases at J, with 6 bases between the two ends. The CDR3 loop reads CASKASTNEKLFF. CDR3 nucleotide sequence: TGTGCCAGCAAGGCCTCAACTAATGAAAAACTGTTTTTT.

The gene calls are TRBV19 and TRBJ2-6; D uncertain. The CDR3 consists of 16 residues. V was clipped by 5 bases and J by 3 bases, with 14 bases between them. Germline V gene sequence: CDR1 LNHDA, CDR2 SQIVND (reference sequence). The CDR3 nucleotides read TGTGCCAGTAGTGTGGTCTGGGCCGATGGGGCCAACGTCCTGACTTTC. Protein sequence: CASSVVWADGANVLTF.

The chain links TRBV19 to TRBJ1-1; TRBD1 aligns across 10 bases. The CDR3 totals 13 residues. Per the germline V gene, CDR1 is LNHDA and CDR2 is SQIVND (reference sequence). V was clipped by 10 bases and J by 2 bases; unmatched bases: 4. The CDR3 region is CATGTGANTEAFF. In nucleotides, the CDR3 is TGTGCCACTGGGACAGGGGCCAACACTGAAGCTTTCTTT. The full variable domain, with the rest looked up from reference TRBV19 and TRBJ1-1, is DGGITQSPKYLFRKEGQNVTLSCEQNLNHDAMYWYRQDPGQGLRLIYYSQIVNDFQKGDIAEGYSVSREKKESFPLTVTSAQKNPTAFYLCATGTGANTEAFFGQGTRLTVV.

The gene calls are TRBV21-1 and TRBJ1-1; the table assigns TRBD1, which was not confirmed against the DNA. TRBV21-1 is noted as a pseudogene. CDR3 length equals 14 residues. Here the CDR3 reads CASSSYRVNTEAFF. The CDR3 DNA reads TGTGCCAGCAGCTCATACAGGGTGAACACTGAAGCTTTCTTT.

The V and J genes are TRBV3-1 (or the pseudogene TRBV3-2) and TRBJ1-1; 7 nucleotides match TRBD1. This CDR3 region has 15 residues. Trimming took 4 bases from V and 0 from J; bases not matched to a gene: 5. Germline V gene data show CDR1 as LGHDT and CDR2 as YNNKEL (reference sequence). CDR3 region: CASSLRQGVNTEAFF. The DNA for the CDR3 is TGTGCCAGCAGCCTCCGACAGGGAGTGAACACTGAAGCTTTCTTT.

This clone was seen only once. The chain carries TRBV5-1 and TRBJ1-1, with TRBD1 as a possible D gene (5 bases). The CDR3 contains 15 residues. Germline CDR1 is SGHRS and CDR2 is YFSETQ. Trimming removed 0 bases at V and 1 base at J, with 10 bases between. This chain's CDR3 is CASSLVGGANTEAFF. The CDR3 region has the DNA TGCGCCAGCAGCTTGGTGGGAGGGGCGAACACTGAAGCTTTCTTT.

The rearrangement joins TRBV10-2 to TRBJ1-6, with a weak D call TRBD1 (5 bases). The V gene lost 4 bases and the J gene lost 5 bases, with 12 bases spanning the gap. This CDR3 has 15 amino acids. The V gene's germline CDR1 is WSHSY and CDR2 SAAADI. CDR3: CASSAPGRDNSPLHF. CDR3 nucleotide sequence: TGCGCCAGCAGTGCGCCGGGACGGGATAATTCACCCCTCCACTTT.

The V call is TRBV13, the J call TRBJ2-5; D call uncertain. In germline, CDR1 is PRHDT, CDR2 FYEKMQ (reference sequence). Trimming left V 0 bases short and J 4 bases short, with 6 bases between. This CDR3 is 13 amino acids long. CDR3 loop: CASSLGWGETQYF. CDR3 DNA sequence: TGTGCCAGCAGCTTAGGGTGGGGAGAGACCCAGTACTTC.

Details on this clone: Within the sample, other DNA sequences also encode this same CDR3. This sequence joins TRBV6-5 and TRBJ2-1; D may be TRBD1 (6 bases). V dropped 0 bases and J dropped 6 bases, with 6 bases sitting between them. Germline values: CDR1 MNHEY, CDR2 SVGAGI. This CDR3 region has 13 residues. CDR3 nucleotide sequence: TGTGCCAGCAGTTACTCGACAGGCAATGAGCAGTTCTTC. Translating it yields CASSYSTGNEQFF.

The chain has TRBV13 and TRBJ1-1, with 9 nucleotides matching TRBD1. This CDR3 comprises 15 residues. The V segment lost 6 bases and the J segment 3 bases; nucleotides outside the gene matches: 8. Germline values: CDR1 PRHDT, CDR2 FYEKMQ (reference sequence). CDR3 DNA: TGTGCCAGCAGGGATACAGGGGGCGTCTACACTGAAGCTTTCTTT. Encoded protein: CASRDTGGVYTEAFF.

The rearrangement uses TRBV7-2 and TRBJ2-1; TRBD2 matches 10 bases. The junction had 9 bases not matched to a gene; V was cut back by 5 bases and J by 2 bases. Germline V CDR1 and CDR2: SGHTA, FQGNSA. The CDR3 has 17 amino acids. This CDR3 reads CASSIVGAGGAYNEQFF. The CDR3 bases are TGTGCCAGCAGCATCGTAGGAGCGGGAGGGGCCTACAATGAGCAGTTCTTC.

The chain recombines TRBV30 with TRBJ2-1; D is ambiguous. The germline gives CDR1 GTSNPN, CDR2 SVGIG (reference sequence). V was cut by 3 bases and J by 2 bases, with 5 bases left in between. The CDR3 has 12 amino acids. CDR3: CAWSRTYNEQFF. The CDR3 bases are TGTGCCTGGAGCCGGACCTACAATGAGCAGTTCTTC.

The V call is TRBV30, the J call TRBJ2-3; 8 bases agree with TRBD2. CDR1 is GTSNPN, CDR2 SVGIG, per germline (reference sequence). With 3 bases clipped from V and 0 bases from J, the junction kept 5 bases outside the gene matches. The CDR3 is 15 amino acids. The CDR3 DNA follows: TGTGCCTGGAGATATAGCGGGGCCAGCACAGATACGCAGTATTTT. It codes for CAWRYSGASTDTQYF. The full variable domain, rest sourced from reference TRBV30 and TRBJ2-3, is SQTIHQWPATLVQPVGSPLSLECTVEGTSNPNLYWYRQAAGRGLQLLFYSVGIGQISSEVPQNLSASRPQDRQFILSSKKLLLSDSGFYLCAWRYSGASTDTQYFGPGTRLTVL.

The chain joins TRBV7-2 to TRBJ2-7, with 10 positions matching TRBD1. There are 15 residues in the CDR3. Trimming cost V 2 bases and J 6 bases; bases outside gene matches: 7. Germline CDR1 and CDR2: SGHTA and FQGNSA. The CDR3 DNA follows: TGTGCCAGCAGCTTATATCCGGACAGGGGGTTCGAGCAGTACTTC. Protein: CASSLYPDRGFEQYF.

V gene TRBV29-1 combines with J gene TRBJ2-1; D possibly corresponds to TRBD1 (7 bases). Germline CDR1 and CDR2: SQVTM and ANQGSEA. V was clipped by 4 bases and J by 4 bases, with 11 bases between them. The CDR3 has 13 amino acids. CDR3 nucleotides: TGCAGCGTTGCCCAGGGGGGATACAATGAGCAGTTCTTC. Encoded protein: CSVAQGGYNEQFF.

This chain links TRBV5-8 with TRBJ2-3; D is undetermined. V dropped 0 bases and J dropped 1 base, with 3 bases sitting between them. Germline V lookup: CDR1 SGHTS, CDR2 YDEGEE. The CDR3 contains 13 residues. CDR3 region: CASSLGRTDTQYF. Written as DNA, the CDR3 is TGTGCCAGCAGCTTGGGACGCACAGATACGCAGTATTTT.

The rearrangement links TRBV6-2 or TRBV6-3 to TRBJ2-7; tentative D call: TRBD1 (5 bases). Looked up from germline, CDR1 is MNHEY and CDR2 is SVGEGT. The CDR3 runs 15 residues. Deletions cut 1 base from V and 7 bases from J, with 17 bases between. CDR3 residues: CASSYYLSGREEQYF. CDR3 in DNA: TGTGCCAGCAGTTACTACCTTTCAGGGCGTGAAGAGCAGTACTTC.

The chain is built from TRBV2 and TRBJ1-1, with D tentatively TRBD1 (6 bases). V lost 6 bases and J lost 0, with 11 bases in between. The CDR3 extends over 14 amino acids. CDR1 is SNHLY and CDR2 is FYNNEI in the germline V gene. CDR3 in DNA: TGTGCCAGCAGGGCGGACAGACTGAACACTGAAGCTTTCTTT. As protein: CASRADRLNTEAFF.

The chain uses TRBV5-6 and TRBJ1-5; 8 bases map to TRBD1. Germline V gene data show CDR1 as SGHDT and CDR2 as YYEEEE. The trim removed 5 bases at V and 2 bases at J, leaving 6 bases unmatched. This CDR3 contains 15 residues. The CDR3 region has the DNA TGTGCCAGCAGTTGGACAGGGACGGGCAATCAGCCCCAGCATTTT. Its protein product is CASSWTGTGNQPQHF.

The chain is built from TRBV19 and TRBJ2-5; no definite D call. V lost 9 bases and J lost 2, with 7 bases in between. Germline CDR1 is LNHDA and CDR2 is SQIVND (reference sequence). The CDR3 is made up of 11 amino acids. In nucleotides, the CDR3 is TGTGCCAGCCAGATACAAGAGACCCAGTACTTC. This gives the protein CASQIQETQYF.

The CDR3 sequence is CSVENSLGYYGYTF. The CDR3 coding sequence is TGCAGCGTTGAAAACAGTCTAGGATACTATGGCTACACCTTC. This chain joins TRBV29-1 and TRBJ1-2; no clear D gene. Germline V gene data show CDR1 as SQVTM and CDR2 as ANQGSEA. V lost 2 bases and J 3 bases, leaving 13 bases between the germline ends. The CDR3 runs to 14 residues.

This clone is a singleton in its sample. The germline gene is not matched at one end of the junction; a read error may be the cause. The V gene is TRBV7-7, the J gene TRBJ2-1; 9 bases agree with TRBD1. This CDR3 is 18 amino acids long. The germline gives CDR1 SSHAT, CDR2 FNYEAQ (reference sequence). This CDR3 reads CASSLRPGTGTRHNEQFF. DNA for the CDR3: TGTGCTAGCAGCCTACGTCCCGGGACAGGGACCAGGCACAATGAGCAGTTCTTC. The full variable domain, with the rest looked up from reference TRBV7-7 and TRBJ2-1, is GAGVSQSPRYKVTKRGQDVTLRCDPISSHATLYWYQQALGQGPEFLTYFNYEAQPDKSGLPSDRFSAERPEGSISTLTIQRTEQRDSAMYRCASSLRPGTGTRHNEQFFGPGTRLTVL.

The CDR3 nucleotides read TGTGCCAGCTCAACACAGACAGGGGTGGGCACTGAAGCTTTCTTT. It specifies CASSTQTGVGTEAFF. This chain connects TRBV18 to TRBJ1-1; 8 nucleotides match TRBD1. Unmatched junction bases numbered 9, after V lost 5 bases and J lost 4 bases. Germline assignment: CDR1 KGHSH and CDR2 LQKENI. This CDR3 region has 15 residues.

Concerning this clone itself: Distinct nucleotide sequences in the sample also encode this CDR3. The J gene is TRBJ1-1, the V gene TRBV5-1; D unclear. The CDR3 sequence is 13 residues long. Deletions cut 2 bases from V and 1 base from J, with 6 bases between. CDR1 is SGHRS, CDR2 YFSETQ, per germline. For the CDR3, the DNA is TGCGCCAGCAGCTTCAGTGCGAACACTGAAGCTTTCTTT. The encoded protein is CASSFSANTEAFF.

The chain has TRBV4-3 and TRBJ2-1, with 12 bases matching TRBD1. This CDR3 contains 17 residues. Trimming took 0 bases from V and 5 from J; bases not matched to a gene: 5. Per germline, CDR1 LGHNA and CDR2 YSLEER. The CDR3 region has the DNA TGCGCCAGCAGCCAAGATGGGGGACAGGGGGCCCACAATGAGCAGTTCTTC. It specifies CASSQDGGQGAHNEQFF.